What follows are 31 T cell receptor beta chains derived from one specimen sequenced in a study of molecular identifiers for immune sequencing clone quantification. TCRdb re-called the PCR reads through MiXCR, storing one row per CDR3 protein. Of about half a million distinct CDR3 sequences listed, around a fifth are singletons. Sequenced input: naive CD8+ T cells from blood, with Jurkat cell RNA spiked in. As for subset: FACS-sorted CD8+CD4-CCR7+CD45RA+ naive T cells. These receptor sequences come from a human donor in good health. Some libraries in this study had Jurkat cell RNA spiked in.

Concerning this clonotype: One end of the junction does not line up with germline, which may come from a read error. The chain recombines TRBV3-1 with TRBJ1-1; D uncertain. The CDR3 is 12 amino acids. Germline V gene data show CDR1 as LGHDT and CDR2 as YNNKEL (reference sequence). The CDR3 nucleotides are TGTGCCAGCAGCCAGATGAACCCTGAAGCTTTCTTT. This translates into CASSQMNPEAFF.

This clonotype was picked up many times. The chain recombines TRBV5-6 with TRBJ2-7; 8 bases line up with TRBD1. Germline CDR1 and CDR2: SGHDT and YYEEEE. The CDR3 is made up of 14 amino acids. The trim removed 4 bases at V and 2 bases at J, leaving 5 bases unmatched. DNA for the CDR3: TGTGCCAGCAGCCGAGGACAGGGCACCTACGAGCAGTACTTC. This sequence encodes CASSRGQGTYEQYF.

On this clonotype: The conserved closing phenylalanine or tryptophan is absent in this CDR3, likely reflecting a read error. This chain uses TRBV20-1 with TRBJ2-7, with D possibly TRBD1 on 6 matching bases. The V end lost 3 bases, the J end lost 0 bases, and 9 bases lay between the germline ends. Per germline, CDR1 DFQATT and CDR2 SNEGSKA (reference sequence). This CDR3 has 13 amino acids. The CDR3 DNA follows: TGCAGTGCTAGTGGACAGAGCTCCTACGAGCAGTACCTC. It encodes CSASGQSSYEQYL.

This clonotype was counted at least ten times. This rearrangement joins TRBV6-1 to TRBJ2-3; D may be TRBD1 (5 bases). V shed 7 bases and J shed 2 bases, with 19 bases lying between them. CDR1 and CDR2 (germline): MNHNS, SASEGT. This CDR3 comprises 16 residues. This CDR3 reads CASTELQGTYTDTQYF. DNA of the CDR3: TGTGCCAGCACAGAGCTCCAGGGCACTTACACAGATACGCAGTATTTT.

This clonotype was counted a few times. The rearrangement links TRBV30 to TRBJ1-5; the match to TRBD1 covers 9 bases. Trimming at V came to 5 bases and at J to 6 bases, leaving 2 bases not matched to a gene. This CDR3 spans 12 amino acids. The V gene's germline CDR1 is GTSNPN and CDR2 SVGIG (reference sequence). CDR3 DNA: TGTGCCTGGCAGGACAGGGGTCAGCCCCAGCATTTT. It translates to CAWQDRGQPQHF.

This clonotype showed up many times. The chain couples TRBV20-1 to TRBJ2-3, with 13 bases aligning to TRBD2. After removal of 5 bases from V and 5 bases from J, the junction contained 7 bases not matched to a gene. The CDR3 contains 15 residues. CDR1 and CDR2 (germline): DFQATT, SNEGSKA (reference sequence). Here the CDR3 reads CSADGLAGDKDTQYF. The DNA for the CDR3 is TGCAGTGCTGATGGACTAGCGGGAGATAAAGATACGCAGTATTTT.

The genes are TRBV9 and TRBJ2-2; possibly TRBD2 for D (6 bases). Looked up from germline, CDR1 is SGDLS and CDR2 is YYNGEE. The CDR3 has 16 residues. V gave up 0 bases and J gave up 0 bases, with 9 bases separating them. CDR3 DNA: TGTGCCAGCAGCGTAGAGAGGGAGGCGAACACCGGGGAGCTGTTTTTT. It yields the protein CASSVEREANTGELFF.

This clonotype was counted ten times or more. The chain recombines TRBV20-1 with TRBJ2-7; 9 positions agree with TRBD1. Trimming cost V 5 bases and J 0 bases; bases outside gene matches: 20. The CDR3 totals 19 residues. CDR1 and CDR2 from the germline V gene are DFQATT and SNEGSKA (reference sequence). CDR3 sequence (DNA): TGCAGTGCTGGCCCACACAGGGGGCGGAGGGGGGTAAGCTCCTACGAGCAGTACTTC. Amino acid sequence: CSAGPHRGRRGVSSYEQYF.

The chain links TRBV6-6 to TRBJ2-5, with D hard to call. Germline-derived CDR1 and CDR2 are MNHNY and SVGAGI (reference sequence). This CDR3 is 14 amino acids long. V gave up 4 bases and J gave up 8 bases, with 17 bases separating them. The CDR3 sequence is CASSFVAQDGTQYF. The CDR3 coding sequence is TGTGCCAGCAGTTTCGTAGCCCAGGACGGTACCCAGTACTTC.

The rearrangement links TRBV27 to TRBJ2-1; D gene uncertain. This CDR3 comprises 14 residues. The germline gives CDR1 MNHEY, CDR2 SMNVEV (reference sequence). Trimming cost V 6 bases and J 2 bases, with 11 bases left between them. The CDR3 DNA is TGTGCCAGCAGGATGACGGTAACCTACAATGAGCAGTTCTTC. Translating gives CASRMTVTYNEQFF.

The genes are TRBV7-2 and TRBJ1-2; tentative D call: TRBD1 (6 bases). Trimming stripped 5 bases from V and 0 bases from J, with 13 bases between. The CDR3 is 15 residues long. CDR1 and CDR2 from the germline V gene are SGHTA and FQGNSA. The CDR3 here is CASSTGFTSNYGYTF. CDR3 sequence (DNA): TGTGCCAGCAGCACAGGGTTCACTTCTAACTATGGCTACACCTTC. The whole variable domain, filled in from reference TRBV7-2 and TRBJ1-2, reads GAGVSQSPSNKVTEKGKDVELRCDPISGHTALYWYRQSLGQGLEFLIYFQGNSAPDKSGLPSDRFSAERTGGSVSTLTIQRTQQEDSAVYLCASSTGFTSNYGYTFGSGTRLTVV.

Many counts were recorded for this clonotype. The V call is TRBV6-1, the J call TRBJ2-3, with D possibly being TRBD1 (6 bases). The length of the CDR3 is 17 residues. Germline values: CDR1 MNHNS, CDR2 SASEGT. V was clipped by 0 bases and J by 6 bases, with 19 bases between them. This chain's CDR3 is CASSEAFFQGLKDTQYF. The CDR3 region has the DNA TGTGCCAGCAGTGAAGCGTTTTTCCAGGGGCTTAAGGATACGCAGTATTTT.

This clonotype appeared a single time. A much larger clone is a single base away; this may be a read error. The genes are TRBV21-1 and TRBJ2-7. TRBV21-1 is shown as a pseudogene. CDR3 length: 13 amino acids. The CDR3 reads CASSKVGACEQYF. CDR3 nucleotide sequence: TGTGCCAGCAGCAAAGTCGGTGCCTGCGAGCAGTACTTC.

This clonotype has at least ten counts. The gene calls are TRBV28 and TRBJ2-2; no definite D call. This CDR3 is 13 amino acids long. Trimming removed 6 bases at V and 3 bases at J, with 8 bases between. Germline V lookup: CDR1 MDHEN, CDR2 SYDVKM. Here the CDR3 reads CASSLGYTGELFF. CDR3 in DNA: TGTGCCAGCAGCTTAGGGTACACCGGGGAGCTGTTTTTT.

This clonotype occurred many times. The V call is TRBV7-2, the J call TRBJ2-7, with 7 bases lining up with TRBD1. Losses at the gene ends were 5 bases for V and 1 base for J; bases not matched to a gene: 14. There are 17 residues in the CDR3. Germline assignment: CDR1 SGHTA and CDR2 FQGNSA. For the CDR3, the DNA is TGTGCCAGCAGCAAGCCCCCGGGACAGATCCTATCCTACGAGCAGTACTTC. It is translated as CASSKPPGQILSYEQYF.

The rearrangement uses TRBV6-6 and TRBJ2-1, with TRBD2 matching over 8 bases. Trimming took 4 bases from V and 7 from J; bases not matched to a gene: 6. The germline CDR1 and CDR2 sequences are MNHNY and SVGAGI (reference sequence). The CDR3 has 14 residues. CDR3 amino acids: CASSSAGVMNEQFF. The DNA for the CDR3 is TGTGCCAGCAGTTCAGCGGGAGTAATGAATGAGCAGTTCTTC.

The chain recombines TRBV14 with TRBJ2-5, with no clear D. The germline V gene has CDR1 SGHDN and CDR2 FVKESK. The V end lost 2 bases, the J end lost 5 bases, and 12 bases lay between the germline ends. The CDR3 is made up of 14 amino acids. The CDR3 DNA reads TGTGCCAGCAGCCAACTTAGAAATGGGGAGACCCAGTACTTC. Translated, it gives CASSQLRNGETQYF.

Only a few counts were recorded for this clonotype. The chain recombines TRBV29-1 with TRBJ1-2; no clear D gene. V lost 4 bases to trimming and J lost 10 bases, with 19 bases between them. Per germline, CDR1 SQVTM and CDR2 ANQGSEA. This CDR3 spans 13 amino acids. The CDR3: CSVGPAEGALYTF. The CDR3 DNA follows: TGCAGCGTTGGCCCGGCGGAGGGTGCCCTCTACACCTTC.

This clonotype has just a few counts. The genes are TRBV9 and TRBJ2-7, with TRBD1 as a possible D gene (6 bases). V was pared by 3 bases and J by 9 bases, with 22 bases between. The CDR3 is 15 amino acids. Germline CDR1 and CDR2: SGDLS and YYNGEE. This CDR3 reads CASSARTDTALGQYF. For the CDR3, the DNA is TGTGCCAGCAGCGCCCGGACAGACACCGCCTTGGGGCAGTACTTC.

In this sample, this clonotype turned up a few times. The rearrangement links TRBV6-2 or TRBV6-3 to TRBJ2-2; no clear D. Germline V gene lookup returns CDR1 MNHEY and CDR2 SVGEGT. This CDR3 has 15 amino acids. V dropped 3 bases and J dropped 7 bases, with 15 bases sitting between them. DNA for the CDR3: TGTGCCAGCAGTTATAGAGTGCTCACAATCGGGGAGCTGTTTTTT. Residues: CASSYRVLTIGELFF.

This clonotype occurred many times. The CDR3 region has the DNA TGTGCCACCAGTGAGGATGCTAGGAGCCGCACAGATACGCAGTATTTT. Its protein product is CATSEDARSRTDTQYF. This sequence joins TRBV24-1 and TRBJ2-3; D remains ambiguous. The V and J ends lost 4 bases and 1 base respectively, with 14 bases between them. CDR1 and CDR2 from the germline V gene are KGHDR and SFDVKD. This CDR3 contains 16 residues.

Many counts were recorded for this clonotype. This chain connects TRBV6-2 or TRBV6-3 to TRBJ2-3; 13 nucleotides agree with TRBD2. Trimming took 0 bases from V and 0 from J; bases not matched to a gene: 3. The CDR3 is 18 amino acids. Per germline, CDR1 MNHEY and CDR2 SVGEGT. CDR3 DNA sequence: TGTGCCAGCAGTTACTCGGAGGGACTAGCGGGAAGCACAGATACGCAGTATTTT. Protein: CASSYSEGLAGSTDTQYF.

The genes are TRBV27 and TRBJ2-1, with 7 bases aligning to TRBD2. The CDR3 sequence is 15 residues long. CDR1 and CDR2 (germline): MNHEY, SMNVEV (reference sequence). Germline trimming cut 5 bases from V and 1 base from J; bases unmatched to any gene: 5. The CDR3 DNA reads as TGTGCCAGCAGTACTATAGCGGGTTCCTACAATGAGCAGTTCTTC. Translated: CASSTIAGSYNEQFF.

This clonotype was seen at least ten times. V gene TRBV4-1 combines with J gene TRBJ2-6; D unclear. CDR1 MGHRA and CDR2 YSYEKL come from the germline V gene. The CDR3 consists of 17 residues. V lost 0 bases and J 0 bases, leaving 9 bases between the germline ends. Written as DNA, the CDR3 is TGCGCCAGCAGCCAAGATTCGGCCATCTCTGGGGCCAACGTCCTGACTTTC. Amino acids: CASSQDSAISGANVLTF.

The chain employs TRBV13 and TRBJ1-1, with D perhaps matching TRBD1 (6 bases). CDR1 and CDR2 (germline): PRHDT, FYEKMQ (reference sequence). The CDR3 is made up of 16 amino acids. The V end lost 2 bases, the J end lost 5 bases, and 18 bases lay between the germline ends. In DNA, the CDR3 is TGTGCCAGCAGCTTAAGCTTGGACAGCTGGGGGACTGAAGCTTTCTTT. Translation gives CASSLSLDSWGTEAFF.

As concerns this clonotype: This may be a read error, as it is one base from a much larger clone. The chain joins TRBV25-1 to TRBJ1-1; TRBD1 matches 9 bases. This CDR3 has 15 amino acids. Germline assignment: CDR1 MGHDK and CDR2 SYGVNS. CDR3 bases: TGTGCCAGCGGTGAGGACAGGGGCTTTGGTACTGAAGCTTTCTTT. Its protein is CASGEDRGFGTEAFF.

This clonotype was counted many times. The chain couples TRBV19 to TRBJ1-1; maybe TRBD1 (5 bases). This CDR3 contains 17 residues. With 6 bases removed from V and 0 bases from J, the gap between germline ends came to 20 bases. From germline, CDR1 is LNHDA and CDR2 SQIVND (reference sequence). DNA for the CDR3: TGTGCCAGTAGGGGACCTGACAGCGCGATCATGAACACTGAAGCTTTCTTT. Protein: CASRGPDSAIMNTEAFF.

This clonotype was detected ten times or more. The J gene is TRBJ2-5, the V gene TRBV7-9; D gene unclear. This CDR3 is built from 15 residues. The germline V and J ends were trimmed by 1 base and 2 bases, with 11 bases remaining between them. The germline CDR1 and CDR2 sequences are SEHNR and FQNEAQ (reference sequence). The CDR3 coding sequence is TGTGCCAGCAGCTTAGATGCAGGCTATCAAGAGACCCAGTACTTC. Translating it yields CASSLDAGYQETQYF.

This clonotype appeared many times. V and J are TRBV6-5 and TRBJ2-7, with TRBD2 matching 7 bases. In germline, CDR1 is MNHEY, CDR2 SVGAGI. With 5 bases clipped from V and 0 bases from J, the junction kept 7 bases outside the gene matches. The CDR3 sequence is 15 residues long. CDR3 bases: TGTGCCAGCAGTCCCGGGGGAGGGAGCTCCTACGAGCAGTACTTC. Translating it yields CASSPGGGSSYEQYF.

In this sample, this clonotype turned up many times. This sequence joins TRBV6-2 or TRBV6-3 and TRBJ2-7; TRBD2 agrees at 9 bases. The CDR3 contains 13 residues. Unmatched junction bases numbered 4, after V lost 8 bases and J lost 2 bases. Germline assignment: CDR1 MNHEY and CDR2 SVGEGT. CDR3 DNA sequence: TGTGCCAGCTCCAGCGGGGGGACCTACGAGCAGTACTTC. Amino acids: CASSSGGTYEQYF.

Ten or more counts support this clonotype. This rearrangement joins TRBV9 to TRBJ2-7; D unresolved. The CDR3 length is 14 residues. Per the germline V gene, CDR1 is SGDLS and CDR2 is YYNGEE. Trimming stripped 0 bases from V and 1 base from J, with 8 bases between. CDR3 DNA sequence: TGTGCCAGCAGCGTAGCAGACGGATCCTACGAGCAGTACTTC. This codes for CASSVADGSYEQYF.